This T cell receptor (beta chain) is drawn from a study of PD-L1 blockade in urothelial cancer. CDR1 is LNHNV, CDR2 YYDKDF, per germline (reference sequence). This CDR3 is built from 15 residues. V dropped 0 bases and J dropped 6 bases, with 12 bases sitting between them. Sequenced by immunoSEQ multiplex PCR; TCRdb stores in-frame clones only, minus some. Of roughly 87,000 clones in the sample, approximately 86% were seen once. This sequence joins TRBV15 and TRBJ2-4; D is perhaps TRBD1 (5 bases). Sample: PBMCs, taken around atezolizumab (anti-PD-L1) treatment. The clonotype originates from a woman in her seventies with urothelial cancer. This chain's CDR3 is CATSRDPQGSNIQYF. The CDR3 nucleotides are TGTGCCACCAGCAGAGATCCGCAGGGCTCAAACATTCAGTACTTC. The full variable domain, with the rest looked up from reference TRBV15 and TRBJ2-4, is DAMVIQNPRYQVTQFGKPVTLSCSQTLNHNVMYWYQQKSSQAPKLLFHYYDKDFNNEADTPDNFQSRRPNTSFCFLDIRSPGLGDTAMYLCATSRDPQGSNIQYFGAGTRLSVL.